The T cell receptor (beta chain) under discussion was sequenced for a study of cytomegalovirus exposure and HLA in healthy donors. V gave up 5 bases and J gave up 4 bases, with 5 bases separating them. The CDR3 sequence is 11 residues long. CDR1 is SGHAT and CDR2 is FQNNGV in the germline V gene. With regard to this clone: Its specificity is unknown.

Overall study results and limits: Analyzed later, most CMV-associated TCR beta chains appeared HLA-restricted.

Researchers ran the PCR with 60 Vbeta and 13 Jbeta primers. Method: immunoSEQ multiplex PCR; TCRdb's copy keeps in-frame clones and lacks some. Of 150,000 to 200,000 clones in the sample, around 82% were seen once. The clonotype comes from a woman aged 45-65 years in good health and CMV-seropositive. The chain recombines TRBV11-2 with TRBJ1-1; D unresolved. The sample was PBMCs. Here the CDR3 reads CASSLVTEAFF. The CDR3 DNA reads TGTGCCAGCAGCCTCGTCACTGAAGCTTTCTTT.